The sequence of this T cell receptor (beta chain) was determined in a study of response to subunit inactivated influenza vaccine. The study's findings and limits: T cells newly recruited by each seasonal influenza vaccination are few, the authors suggested.

TCRdb re-derived calls from the RT-PCR reads in MiXCR, one entry per CDR3 protein. The sample records under 850,000 distinct CDR3 sequences, 15% to 20% being singletons. Germline CDR1 reads MNHNS; CDR2 reads SASEGT. CDR3 length: 15 amino acids. Between the trimmed V and J ends, which lost 4 bases and 3 bases, there was a span of 13 bases. This clonotype has just a few counts. What it binds is unknown. The specimen was PBMCs from blood, collected 4 to 6 days after vaccination. This TCR came from a man aged 50 to 60 who received an inactivated influenza vaccine. The rearrangement links TRBV6-1 to TRBJ1-3; a weak D match, TRBD1 (5 bases). This chain's CDR3 is CASSGQFGNGNTIYF. CDR3 coding DNA: TGTGCCAGCAGTGGACAGTTCGGGAATGGAAACACCATATATTTT.